This entry features one T cell receptor beta chain sequence. What it binds is unknown. The data derive from a study of cytomegalovirus exposure and HLA in healthy donors. For the study at large: Tens of millions of unique TCRs, all from HLA-typed donors, were included in an early release of the data.

Findings and caveats of the study: HLA allele associations emerged for 15,000 to 20,000 TCR beta sequences in a later analysis, at 0.05 false discovery rate. Fewer N-insertions than the approximately 610-donor mean were reportedly shown by an Asian-associated ancestry cluster in a later analysis. Specificity of a few CMV-associated chains for CMV antigens was verified in vitro.

The PCR ran on 60 Vbeta and 13 Jbeta primers. Sequencing used immunoSEQ multiplex PCR; TCRdb keeps in-frame clones, though not all of them. This sample has approximately 150,000 clones, with roughly 80% found just once. Sequencing was done on a sample of PBMCs. This receptor was identified in a man aged 40-49 years in good health and CMV-seronegative.

The CDR3 loop reads CASSLEPNEKLFF. CDR3 nucleotide sequence: TGTGCCAGCAGCTTAGAGCCCAATGAAAAACTGTTTTTT. The chain combines TRBV7-2 with TRBJ1-4; D ambiguous. The germline gives CDR1 SGHTA, CDR2 FQGNSA. V was clipped by 1 base and J by 5 bases, with 5 bases between them. This CDR3 is built from 13 residues.